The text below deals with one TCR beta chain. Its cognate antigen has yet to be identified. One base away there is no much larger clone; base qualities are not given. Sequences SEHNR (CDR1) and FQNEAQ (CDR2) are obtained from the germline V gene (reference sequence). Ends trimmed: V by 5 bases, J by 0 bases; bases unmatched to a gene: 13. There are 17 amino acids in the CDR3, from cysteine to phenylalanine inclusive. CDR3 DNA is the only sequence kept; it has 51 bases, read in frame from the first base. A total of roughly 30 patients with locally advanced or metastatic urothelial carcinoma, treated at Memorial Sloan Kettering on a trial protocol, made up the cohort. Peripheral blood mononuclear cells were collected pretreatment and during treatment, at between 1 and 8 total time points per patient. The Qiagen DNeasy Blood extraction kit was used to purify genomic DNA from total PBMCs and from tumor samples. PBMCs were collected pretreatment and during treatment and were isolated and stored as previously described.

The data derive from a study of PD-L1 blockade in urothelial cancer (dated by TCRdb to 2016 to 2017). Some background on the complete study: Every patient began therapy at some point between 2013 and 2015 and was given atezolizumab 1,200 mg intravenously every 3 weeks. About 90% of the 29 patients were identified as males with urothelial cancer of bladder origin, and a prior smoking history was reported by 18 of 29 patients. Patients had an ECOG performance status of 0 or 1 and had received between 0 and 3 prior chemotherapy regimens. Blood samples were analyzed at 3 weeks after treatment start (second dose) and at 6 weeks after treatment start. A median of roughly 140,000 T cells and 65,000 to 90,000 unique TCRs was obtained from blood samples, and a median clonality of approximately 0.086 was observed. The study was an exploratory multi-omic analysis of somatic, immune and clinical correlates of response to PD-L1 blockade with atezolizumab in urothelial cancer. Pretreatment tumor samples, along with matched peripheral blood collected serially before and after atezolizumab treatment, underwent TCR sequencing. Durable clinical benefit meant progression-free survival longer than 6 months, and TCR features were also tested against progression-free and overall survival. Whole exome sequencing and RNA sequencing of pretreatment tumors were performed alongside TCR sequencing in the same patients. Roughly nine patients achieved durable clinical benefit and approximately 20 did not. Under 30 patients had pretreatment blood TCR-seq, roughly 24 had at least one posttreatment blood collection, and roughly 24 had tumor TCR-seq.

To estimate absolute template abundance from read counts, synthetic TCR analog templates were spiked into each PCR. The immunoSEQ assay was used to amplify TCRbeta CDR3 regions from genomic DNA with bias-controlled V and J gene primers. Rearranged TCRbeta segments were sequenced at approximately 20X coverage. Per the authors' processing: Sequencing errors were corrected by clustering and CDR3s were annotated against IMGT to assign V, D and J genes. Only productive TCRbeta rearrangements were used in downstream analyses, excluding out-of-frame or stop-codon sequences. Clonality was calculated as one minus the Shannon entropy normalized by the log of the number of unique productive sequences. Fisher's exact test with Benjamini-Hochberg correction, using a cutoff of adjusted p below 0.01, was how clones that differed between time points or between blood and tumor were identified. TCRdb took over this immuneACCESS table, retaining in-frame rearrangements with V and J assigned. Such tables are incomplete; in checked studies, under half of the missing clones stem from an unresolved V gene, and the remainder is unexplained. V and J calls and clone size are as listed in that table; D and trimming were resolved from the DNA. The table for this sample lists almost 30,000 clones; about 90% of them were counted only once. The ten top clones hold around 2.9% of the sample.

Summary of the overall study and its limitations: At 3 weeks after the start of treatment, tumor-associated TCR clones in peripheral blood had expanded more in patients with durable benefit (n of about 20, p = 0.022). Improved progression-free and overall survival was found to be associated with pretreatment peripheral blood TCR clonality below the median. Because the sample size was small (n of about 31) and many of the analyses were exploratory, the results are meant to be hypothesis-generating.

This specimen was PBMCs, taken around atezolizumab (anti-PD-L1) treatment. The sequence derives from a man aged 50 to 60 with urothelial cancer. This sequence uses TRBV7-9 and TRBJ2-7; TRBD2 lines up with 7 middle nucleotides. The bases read TGTGCCAGCAGCGTCGGTTCCCTGGCGGGAGACTCCTACGAGCAGTACTTC. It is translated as CASSVGSLAGDSYEQYF. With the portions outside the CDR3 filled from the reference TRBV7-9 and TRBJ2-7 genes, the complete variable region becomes DTGVSQNPRHKITKRGQNVTFRCDPISEHNRLYWYRQTLGQGPEFLTYFQNEAQLEKSRLLSDRFSAERPKGSFSTLEIQRTEQGDSAMYLCASSVGSLAGDSYEQYFGPGTRLTVT.